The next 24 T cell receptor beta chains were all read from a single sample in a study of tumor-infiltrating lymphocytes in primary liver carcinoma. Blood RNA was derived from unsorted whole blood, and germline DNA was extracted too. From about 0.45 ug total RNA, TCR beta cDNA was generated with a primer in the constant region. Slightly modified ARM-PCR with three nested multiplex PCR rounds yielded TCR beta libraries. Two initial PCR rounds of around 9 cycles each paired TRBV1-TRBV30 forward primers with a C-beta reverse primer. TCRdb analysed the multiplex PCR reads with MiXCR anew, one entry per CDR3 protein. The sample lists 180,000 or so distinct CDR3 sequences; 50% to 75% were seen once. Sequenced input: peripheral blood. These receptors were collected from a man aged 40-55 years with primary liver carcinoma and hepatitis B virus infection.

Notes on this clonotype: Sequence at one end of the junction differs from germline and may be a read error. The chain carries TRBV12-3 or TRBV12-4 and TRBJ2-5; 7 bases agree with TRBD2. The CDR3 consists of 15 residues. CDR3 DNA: TGTACCAGCAGTTTAGCCCTGGGGGGGCAAGAGACCCAGTACTTC. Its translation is CTSSLALGGQETQYF.

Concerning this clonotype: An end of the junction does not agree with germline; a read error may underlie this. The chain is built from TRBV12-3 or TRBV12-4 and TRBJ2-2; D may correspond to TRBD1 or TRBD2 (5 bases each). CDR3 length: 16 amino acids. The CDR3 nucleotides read TGTGCCAGCAGTCAGGGCGAGGGGCAGAACACCGGGGAGCAGTTTTTT. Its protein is CASSQGEGQNTGEQFF.

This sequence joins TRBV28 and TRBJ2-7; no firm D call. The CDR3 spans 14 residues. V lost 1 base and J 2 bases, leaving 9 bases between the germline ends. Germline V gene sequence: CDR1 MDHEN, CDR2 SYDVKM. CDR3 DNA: TGTGCCAGCAGTTTATTCCTACCCCCCTACGAGCAGTACTTC. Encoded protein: CASSLFLPPYEQYF.

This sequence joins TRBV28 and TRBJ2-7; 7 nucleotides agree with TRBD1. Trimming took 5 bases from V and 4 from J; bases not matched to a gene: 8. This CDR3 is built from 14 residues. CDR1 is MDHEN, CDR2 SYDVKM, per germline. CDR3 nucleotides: TGTGCCAGCAGTGGGGAAGGGGGCGCGTACGAGCAGTACGTC. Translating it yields CASSGEGGAYEQYV.

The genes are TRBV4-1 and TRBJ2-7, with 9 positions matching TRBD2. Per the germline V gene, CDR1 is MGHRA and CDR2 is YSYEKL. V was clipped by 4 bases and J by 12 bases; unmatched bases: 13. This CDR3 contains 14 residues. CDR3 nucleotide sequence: TGCGCCAGCAGCCCTAGACCCCTCAGCGGGAGGAGGTACTTC. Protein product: CASSPRPLSGRRYF.

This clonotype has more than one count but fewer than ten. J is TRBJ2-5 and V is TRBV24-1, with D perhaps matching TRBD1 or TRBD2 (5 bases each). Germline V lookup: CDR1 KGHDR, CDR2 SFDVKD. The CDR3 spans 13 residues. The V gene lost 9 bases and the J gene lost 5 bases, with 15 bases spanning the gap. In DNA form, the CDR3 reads TGTGCCACCGGACGAGAGGGGTTGGAGACCCAGTACTTC. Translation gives CATGREGLETQYF.

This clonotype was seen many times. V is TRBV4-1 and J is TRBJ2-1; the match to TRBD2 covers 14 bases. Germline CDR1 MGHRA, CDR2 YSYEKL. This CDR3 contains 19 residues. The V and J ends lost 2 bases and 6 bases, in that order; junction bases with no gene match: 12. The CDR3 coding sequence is TGCGCCAGCAGCCAAAAGGGACTAGCGGGAGCTAGGGCCCTCAATGAGCAGTTCTTC. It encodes CASSQKGLAGARALNEQFF.

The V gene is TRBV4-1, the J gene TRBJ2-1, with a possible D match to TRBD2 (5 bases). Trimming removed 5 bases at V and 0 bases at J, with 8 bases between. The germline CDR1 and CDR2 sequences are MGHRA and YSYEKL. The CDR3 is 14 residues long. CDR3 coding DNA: TGCGCCAGCAGCTCCGGGGACTCCTACAATGAGCAGTTCTTC. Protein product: CASSSGDSYNEQFF.

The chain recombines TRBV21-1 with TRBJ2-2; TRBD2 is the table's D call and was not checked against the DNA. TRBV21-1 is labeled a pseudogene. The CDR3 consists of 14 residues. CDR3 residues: CASCGLVNTGELFF. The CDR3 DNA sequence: TGTGCCAGCTGCGGACTAGTGAACACCGGGGAGCTGTTTTTT.

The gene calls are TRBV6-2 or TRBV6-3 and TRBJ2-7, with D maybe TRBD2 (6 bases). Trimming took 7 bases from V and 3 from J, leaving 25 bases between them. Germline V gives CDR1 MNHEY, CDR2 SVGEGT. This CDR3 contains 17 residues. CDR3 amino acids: CASTYQASGPLVYEQYF. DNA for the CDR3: TGTGCCAGCACCTACCAGGCCAGCGGGCCCCTGGTCTACGAGCAGTACTTC.

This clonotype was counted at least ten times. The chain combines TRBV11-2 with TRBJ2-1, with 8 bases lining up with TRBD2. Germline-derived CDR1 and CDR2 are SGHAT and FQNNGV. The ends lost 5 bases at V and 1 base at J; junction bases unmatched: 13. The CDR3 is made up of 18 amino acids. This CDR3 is CASSHPRGGRRSYNEQFF. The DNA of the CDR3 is TGTGCCAGCAGCCACCCACGGGGGGGGAGGCGTTCCTACAATGAGCAGTTCTTC.

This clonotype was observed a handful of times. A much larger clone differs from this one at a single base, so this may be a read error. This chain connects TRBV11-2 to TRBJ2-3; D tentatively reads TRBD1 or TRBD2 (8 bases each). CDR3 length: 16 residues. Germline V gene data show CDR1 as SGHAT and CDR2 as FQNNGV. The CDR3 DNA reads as TGTGCCAGCAGCTCACCCGGGACTAGTGGGACAGGTACGCAGTATTTT. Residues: CASSSPGTSGTGTQYF.

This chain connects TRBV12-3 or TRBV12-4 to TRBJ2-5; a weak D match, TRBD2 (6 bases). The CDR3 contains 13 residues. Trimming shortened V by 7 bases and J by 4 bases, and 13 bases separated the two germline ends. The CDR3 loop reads CASTPAGLETQYF. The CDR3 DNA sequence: TGTGCCAGCACCCCGGCGGGACTAGAGACCCAGTACTTC.

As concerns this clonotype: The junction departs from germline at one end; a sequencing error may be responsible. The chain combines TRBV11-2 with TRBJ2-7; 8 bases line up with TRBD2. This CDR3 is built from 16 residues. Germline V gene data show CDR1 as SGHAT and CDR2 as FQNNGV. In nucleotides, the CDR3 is TGTGCCAGCGGCTTAGCACCTAGCGGGCGCTCCTATGAGCAGTACTTC. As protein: CASGLAPSGRSYEQYF.

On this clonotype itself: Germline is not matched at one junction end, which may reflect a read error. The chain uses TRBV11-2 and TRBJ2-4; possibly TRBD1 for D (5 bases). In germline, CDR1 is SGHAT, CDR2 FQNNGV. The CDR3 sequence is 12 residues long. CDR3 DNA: TGTGCCAGCAGCTTAGATGGCAGGGTTGTTCCTTTC. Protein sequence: CASSLDGRVVPF.

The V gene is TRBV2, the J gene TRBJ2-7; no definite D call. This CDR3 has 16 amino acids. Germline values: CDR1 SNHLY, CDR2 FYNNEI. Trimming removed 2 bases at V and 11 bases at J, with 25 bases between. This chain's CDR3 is CASSEYLSGIGGSEYF. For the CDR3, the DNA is TGTGCCAGCAGTGAATATCTGTCAGGCATCGGCGGATCGGAGTACTTC.

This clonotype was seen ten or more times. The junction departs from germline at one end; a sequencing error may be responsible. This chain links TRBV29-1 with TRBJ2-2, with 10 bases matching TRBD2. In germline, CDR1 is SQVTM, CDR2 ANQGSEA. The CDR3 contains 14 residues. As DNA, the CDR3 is TGCAGCGTGGAAGCTAGCGGGAGCAGCGGGGAGCTGTTTTTT. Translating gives CSVEASGSSGELFF.

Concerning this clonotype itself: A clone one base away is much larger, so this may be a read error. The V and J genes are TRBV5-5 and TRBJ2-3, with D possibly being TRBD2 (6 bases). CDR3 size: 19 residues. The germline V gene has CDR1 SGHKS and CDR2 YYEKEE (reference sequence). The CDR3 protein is CVSSWLPAEPGLPLGTQYF. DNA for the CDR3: TGTGTCAGCAGCTGGCTCCCCGCTGAACCGGGACTCCCTTTGGGTACGCAGTATTTT.

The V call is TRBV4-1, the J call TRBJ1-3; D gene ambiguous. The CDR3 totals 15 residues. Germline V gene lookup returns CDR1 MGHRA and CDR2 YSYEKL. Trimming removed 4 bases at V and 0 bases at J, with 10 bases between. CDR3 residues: CASSRPGISGNTIYF. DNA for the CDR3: TGCGCCAGCAGCCGCCCGGGGATCTCTGGAAACACCATATATTTT.

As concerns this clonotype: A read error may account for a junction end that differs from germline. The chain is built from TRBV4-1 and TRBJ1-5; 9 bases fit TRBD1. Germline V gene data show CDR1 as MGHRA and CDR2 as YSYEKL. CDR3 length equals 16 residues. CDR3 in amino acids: CASSQDGQGINQPQRF. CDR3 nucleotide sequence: TGCGCCAGCAGCCAAGATGGACAGGGGATAAATCAGCCCCAGCGTTTT.

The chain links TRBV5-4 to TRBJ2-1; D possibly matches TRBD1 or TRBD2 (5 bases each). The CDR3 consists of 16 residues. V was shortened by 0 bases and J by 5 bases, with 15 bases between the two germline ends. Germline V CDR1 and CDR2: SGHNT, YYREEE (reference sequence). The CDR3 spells CASSLAPGLADNEQFF. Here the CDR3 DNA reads TGTGCCAGCAGCTTGGCGCCAGGGCTAGCAGACAATGAGCAGTTCTTC.

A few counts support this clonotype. The CDR3 coding sequence is TGTGCCAGCAGTGAGACCGGAGGGGACAGGGTCCGACTAGCGGGTTTCTACGAGCAGTACTTC. It codes for CASSETGGDRVRLAGFYEQYF. This chain connects TRBV6-1 to TRBJ2-7; possible D gene TRBD2, 10 bases. Germline V gene lookup returns CDR1 MNHNS and CDR2 SASEGT. V was trimmed by 3 bases and J by 3 bases, leaving 33 bases between them. The CDR3 is 21 amino acids.

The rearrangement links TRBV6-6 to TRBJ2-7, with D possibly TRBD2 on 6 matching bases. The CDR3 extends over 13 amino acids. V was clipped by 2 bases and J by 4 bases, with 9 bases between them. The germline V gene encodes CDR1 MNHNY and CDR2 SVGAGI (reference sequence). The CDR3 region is CASSYTGEYEQYF. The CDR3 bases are TGTGCCAGCAGTTACACGGGAGAGTACGAGCAGTACTTC.

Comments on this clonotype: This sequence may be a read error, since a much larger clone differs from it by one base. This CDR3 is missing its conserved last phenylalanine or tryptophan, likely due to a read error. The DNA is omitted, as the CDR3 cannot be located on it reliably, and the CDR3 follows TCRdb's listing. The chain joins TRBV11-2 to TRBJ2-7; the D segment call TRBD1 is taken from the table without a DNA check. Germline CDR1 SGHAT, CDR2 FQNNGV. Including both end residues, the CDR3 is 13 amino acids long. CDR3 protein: CASSSGTDDPKYS.